The 25 T cell receptor beta chains in this list originate from one sample, sequenced in a study of blood T cell repertoires in COVID-19. The method was immunoSEQ multiplex PCR; TCRdb's version includes in-frame clones alone and lacks a portion of them. Of over 200,000 clones listed, roughly nine tenths are singletons. Sequencing was done on a sample of peripheral blood. The receptors were gathered from a man aged 55 to 69 with COVID-19, enrolled during active disease.

The CDR3 spells CASSQPMRAGNTIYF. In nucleotides, the CDR3 is TGTGCCAGCAGCCAACCCATGCGGGCTGGAAACACCATATATTTT. This chain links TRBV3-1 (or the pseudogene TRBV3-2) with TRBJ1-3, with unresolved D. The CDR3 extends over 15 amino acids. Per germline, CDR1 LGHDT and CDR2 YNNKEL (reference sequence). V was trimmed by 2 bases and J by 2 bases, leaving 10 bases between them.

This clone occurred once. This chain joins TRBV29-1 and TRBJ2-6; D possibly corresponds to TRBD2 (6 bases). Per the germline V gene, CDR1 is SQVTM and CDR2 is ANQGSEA. The CDR3 sequence is 13 residues long. V was pared by 8 bases and J by 1 base, with 9 bases between. The CDR3 DNA reads TGCAGCATTCGGGGGTCTGGGGCCAACGTCCTGACTTTC. Translating gives CSIRGSGANVLTF.

The gene calls are TRBV4-2 and TRBJ1-2; tentative D call: TRBD1 (6 bases). The CDR3 contains 14 residues. V was pared by 5 bases and J by 8 bases, with 18 bases between. The germline V gene encodes CDR1 LGHNA and CDR2 YNFKEQ. CDR3 sequence reads: CASSAKQGVEGYTF. The DNA for the CDR3 is TGTGCCAGCAGCGCGAAACAGGGTGTTGAGGGCTACACCTTC.

This chain links TRBV19 with TRBJ2-7; TRBD1 matches at 7 bases. Germline CDR1 and CDR2: LNHDA and SQIVND (reference sequence). V lost 6 bases, J lost 3 bases, and 5 bases stayed unmatched. The CDR3 sequence is 13 residues long. CDR3: CASSPGQRYEQYF. The CDR3, as DNA: TGTGCCAGTAGCCCGGGACAGCGCTACGAGCAGTACTTC.

The chain recombines TRBV21-1 with TRBJ1-5. TRBV21-1 is a listed pseudogene. The CDR3 extends over 16 amino acids. CDR3 loop: CASSKILNDSNQPQHF. In DNA, the CDR3 is TGTGCCAGCAGCAAAATACTGAACGATAGCAATCAGCCCCAGCATTTT.

As DNA, the CDR3 is TGTGCCAGCAGCAACCCTAGGGGCAGAGGAATCTCTGGAAACACCATATATTTT. The encoded protein is CASSNPRGRGISGNTIYF. The genes are TRBV7-2 and TRBJ1-3, with a tentative D call TRBD1 (5 bases). Germline CDR1 and CDR2: SGHTA and FQGNSA. The germline V and J ends were trimmed by 5 bases and 0 bases, with 20 bases remaining between them. The CDR3 sequence is 18 residues long.

The gene calls are TRBV19 and TRBJ2-1, with 10 bases lining up with TRBD1. The CDR3 sequence is 15 residues long. J was trimmed by 6 bases and V by 8 bases; bases with no gene match: 10. Germline values: CDR1 LNHDA, CDR2 SQIVND (reference sequence). The CDR3 coding sequence is TGTGCCAGTGAAAGACAGGGGGCAAGTTTCAATGAGCAGTTCTTC. Protein product: CASERQGASFNEQFF.

The chain joins TRBV30 to TRBJ1-5; the match to TRBD1 covers 7 bases. The CDR3 loop spans 14 amino acids. Germline lookup yields CDR1 GTSNPN and CDR2 SVGIG (reference sequence). The ends lost 2 bases at V and 0 bases at J; junction bases unmatched: 1. For the CDR3, the DNA is TGTGCCTGGAGTCCAGGGGGTAGCAATCAGCCCCAGCATTTT. It translates to CAWSPGGSNQPQHF.

This chain connects TRBV7-3 to TRBJ2-1; possible D gene TRBD2, 6 bases. CDR3 length equals 19 residues. The V and J ends lost 4 bases and 5 bases respectively, with 27 bases between them. Germline CDR1 and CDR2: SGHTA and FQGTGA. CDR3 nucleotide sequence: TGTGCCAGCAGCTCCACCGCGGTCGTCTTGACTAGTTTACACAATGAGCAGTTCTTC. Its protein product is CASSSTAVVLTSLHNEQFF. The full variable domain, completed using reference TRBV7-3 and TRBJ2-1, is GAGVSQTPSNKVTEKGKYVELRCDPISGHTALYWYRQSLGQGPEFLIYFQGTGAADDSGLPNDRFFAVRPEGSVSTLKIQRTERGDSAVYLCASSSTAVVLTSLHNEQFFGPGTRLTVL.

The rearrangement joins TRBV5-1 to TRBJ1-2; no clear D. The CDR3 is made up of 14 amino acids. Germline CDR1 SGHRS, CDR2 YFSETQ. The V end lost 4 bases, the J end lost 1 base, and 11 bases lay between the germline ends. The CDR3 spells CASSPLSSNYGYTF. The CDR3 DNA sequence: TGCGCCAGCAGCCCCCTCTCGAGTAACTATGGCTACACCTTC.

The rearrangement uses TRBV9 and TRBJ2-2; weak D call: TRBD2 (5 bases). The germline V gene encodes CDR1 SGDLS and CDR2 YYNGEE. This CDR3 spans 16 amino acids. With 0 bases removed from V and 2 bases from J, the gap between germline ends came to 11 bases. The CDR3 bases are TGTGCCAGCAGCGTAGCGGGCGGGCCCAACACCGGGGAGCTGTTTTTT. Its translation is CASSVAGGPNTGELFF.

This rearrangement joins TRBV5-1 to TRBJ2-7; possible D gene TRBD2, 7 bases. V gave up 6 bases and J gave up 0 bases, with 16 bases separating them. CDR1 SGHRS and CDR2 YFSETQ come from the germline V gene. CDR3 length equals 15 residues. The CDR3 sequence is CASNPVAGASYEQYF. CDR3 in DNA: TGCGCCAGCAACCCGGTTGCGGGGGCCTCCTACGAGCAGTACTTC.

The chain recombines TRBV11-2 with TRBJ2-7; 7 bases fit TRBD2. CDR1 is SGHAT, CDR2 FQNNGV, per germline. The CDR3 sequence is 13 residues long. J gave up 1 base and V 5 bases, and 2 bases lay outside the gene matches. For the CDR3, the DNA is TGTGCCAGCAGCCGGGGGGTATCCTACGAGCAGTACTTC. Residues: CASSRGVSYEQYF.

This clone was seen ten or more times. This chain links TRBV30 with TRBJ2-5; possibly TRBD2 for D (6 bases). Germline CDR1 reads GTSNPN; CDR2 reads SVGIG (reference sequence). Deletions cut 0 bases from V and 7 bases from J, with 15 bases between. The CDR3 has 14 amino acids. The DNA for the CDR3 is TGTGCCTGGAGTGTTGGGGACTCGCGAATGACCCAGTACTTC. Translated: CAWSVGDSRMTQYF.

This sequence joins TRBV9 and TRBJ2-1; 10 bases match TRBD2. The germline V gene has CDR1 SGDLS and CDR2 YYNGEE. This CDR3 is built from 19 residues. The trim removed 0 bases at V and 9 bases at J, leaving 18 bases unmatched. The CDR3 sequence: CASSVGPSVAGGGGGEQFF. The CDR3 DNA reads TGTGCCAGCAGCGTAGGCCCCTCCGTAGCGGGAGGCGGGGGTGGTGAGCAGTTCTTC.

The chain joins TRBV15 to TRBJ1-3; possible D gene TRBD1, 5 bases. V was clipped by 3 bases and J by 0 bases, with 9 bases between them. The CDR3 is 15 residues long. Germline V CDR1 and CDR2: LNHNV, YYDKDF (reference sequence). The CDR3 is CATSRGGVSGNTIYF. The DNA of the CDR3 is TGTGCCACCAGCAGGGGAGGGGTCTCTGGAAACACCATATATTTT. Supplemented by reference TRBV15 and TRBJ1-3, the full variable domain reads DAMVIQNPRYQVTQFGKPVTLSCSQTLNHNVMYWYQQKSSQAPKLLFHYYDKDFNNEADTPDNFQSRRPNTSFCFLDIRSPGLGDTAMYLCATSRGGVSGNTIYFGEGSWLTVV.

The chain employs TRBV10-3 and TRBJ1-3, with D perhaps TRBD1 (5 bases). The CDR3 contains 20 residues. CDR1 is ENHRY and CDR2 is SYGVKD in the germline V gene. V was cut by 3 bases and J by 2 bases, with 26 bases left in between. CDR3 residues: CAISDWGVRRGSHTGNTIYF. As DNA, the CDR3 is TGTGCCATCAGTGATTGGGGCGTTCGGAGGGGATCCCACACTGGAAACACCATATATTTT.

The chain carries TRBV6-4 and TRBJ2-1; D might be TRBD1 (6 bases). Germline CDR1 MRHNA, CDR2 SNTAGT. The CDR3 has 13 residues. V was cut by 4 bases and J by 10 bases, with 14 bases left in between. CDR3 in amino acids: CASSARTANEQFF. In DNA form, the CDR3 reads TGTGCCAGCAGTGCACGGACAGCGAACGAGCAGTTCTTC.

CDR3 loop: CASSQGGRQSSYNSPLHF. The CDR3 DNA follows: TGTGCCAGCAGCCAGGGGGGCAGGCAGAGCTCCTATAATTCACCCCTCCACTTT. This chain connects TRBV28 to TRBJ1-6; 7 bases fit TRBD1. The CDR3 is 18 residues long. After removal of 6 bases from V and 0 bases from J, the junction contained 11 bases not matched to a gene. Germline V CDR1 and CDR2: MDHEN, SYDVKM.

This chain uses TRBV19 with TRBJ1-5; D may be TRBD1 (5 bases). Per germline, CDR1 LNHDA and CDR2 SQIVND (reference sequence). Deletions cut 7 bases from V and 2 bases from J, with 18 bases between. The CDR3 is made up of 16 amino acids. CDR3 DNA sequence: TGTGCCAGTACTAAAGGAGGGCAGGGTGGCAATCAGCCCCAGCATTTT. Translated, it gives CASTKGGQGGNQPQHF.

The J gene is TRBJ1-2, the V gene TRBV28, with D possibly being TRBD1 (6 bases). The V end was cut by 3 bases, the J end by 7 bases, with 21 bases between. The germline V gene encodes CDR1 MDHEN and CDR2 SYDVKM. The CDR3 contains 16 residues. CDR3 in DNA: TGTGCCAGCAGTTTCATCGAGGTCAGGGGTTCTACTGGCTACACCTTC. It translates to CASSFIEVRGSTGYTF.

The gene calls are TRBV11-1 and TRBJ2-7, with 10 positions matching TRBD1. After removal of 5 bases from V and 2 bases from J, the junction contained 6 bases not matched to a gene. Germline CDR1 SGHAT, CDR2 FQDESV (reference sequence). The CDR3 covers 15 residues. The CDR3: CASSTRQGAAYEQYF. The CDR3 DNA follows: TGTGCCAGCAGCACTAGACAGGGGGCAGCCTACGAGCAGTACTTC.

CDR3 residues: CASSAGKGAFNQPQHF. The CDR3 DNA follows: TGTGCCAGCAGTGCCGGAAAGGGGGCCTTCAATCAGCCCCAGCATTTT. The chain carries TRBV6-2 or TRBV6-3 and TRBJ1-5, with 7 nucleotides matching TRBD1. The ends lost 5 bases at V and 3 bases at J; junction bases unmatched: 10. The germline V gene has CDR1 MNHEY and CDR2 SVGEGT. CDR3 length: 16 residues.

This rearrangement joins TRBV11-2 to TRBJ2-1, with 7 positions matching TRBD2. The CDR3 totals 18 residues. V gave up 1 base and J gave up 4 bases; unmatched junction bases: 13. Germline V gene lookup returns CDR1 SGHAT and CDR2 FQNNGV. CDR3 in amino acids: CASSLGGVAGLSYNEQFF. The CDR3 DNA reads as TGTGCCAGCAGCTTAGGGGGGGTAGCGGGTCTATCTTACAATGAGCAGTTCTTC.

The J gene is TRBJ2-2, the V gene TRBV2, with 11 bases lining up with TRBD1. Germline CDR1 SNHLY, CDR2 FYNNEI. The CDR3 extends over 15 amino acids. V shed 5 bases, J shed 5 bases, and the junction held 4 bases outside the gene matches. The chain's CDR3 is CASSWTGGITGELFF. The DNA for the CDR3 is TGTGCCAGCAGTTGGACAGGGGGCATAACCGGGGAGCTGTTTTTT.